This T cell receptor (beta chain) was sequenced during a study of read filtering for tumor transcriptome and immune sequencing. This library used roughly 0.4 ug RNA and molecular barcoded adaptors spanning alpha/delta and beta/gamma chains. TCRdb itself ran the reads through MiXCR, one entry per CDR3 protein. The data hold 35,000 to 40,000 distinct CDR3 sequences, with about 13% observed a single time. In regard to this clonotype: This may come from a read error, since a much larger clone is one base off.

Input material: a population of CD138-negative cells sorted from bone marrow. This TCR was sampled from a donor at least 40 years old with multiple myeloma.

The CDR3 DNA sequence: TGTGCCAGCAGCTTAGGAGCGGGGCGTCCCAACACTGAAGCTCTCTTT. Its protein product is CASSLGAGRPNTEALF. V is TRBV7-9 and J is TRBJ1-1; a weak D match, TRBD1 (5 bases). The CDR3 sequence is 16 residues long. Germline CDR1 and CDR2: SEHNR and FQNEAQ (reference sequence).